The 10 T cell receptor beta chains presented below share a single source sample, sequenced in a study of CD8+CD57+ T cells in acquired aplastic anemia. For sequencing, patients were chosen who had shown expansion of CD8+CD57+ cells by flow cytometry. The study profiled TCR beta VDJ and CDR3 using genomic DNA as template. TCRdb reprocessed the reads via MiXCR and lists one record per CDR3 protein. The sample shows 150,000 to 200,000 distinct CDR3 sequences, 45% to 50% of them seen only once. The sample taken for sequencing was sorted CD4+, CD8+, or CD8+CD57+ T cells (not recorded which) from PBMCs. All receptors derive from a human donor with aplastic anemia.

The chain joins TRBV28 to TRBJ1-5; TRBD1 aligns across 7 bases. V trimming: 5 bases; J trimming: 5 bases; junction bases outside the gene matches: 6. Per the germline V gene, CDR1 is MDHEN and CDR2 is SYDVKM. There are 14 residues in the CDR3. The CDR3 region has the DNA TGTGCCAGCAGTCAGTGGGACAGCGATCAGCCCCAGCATTTT. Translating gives CASSQWDSDQPQHF. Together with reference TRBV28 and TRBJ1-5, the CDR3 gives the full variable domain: DVKVTQSSRYLVKRTGEKVFLECVQDMDHENMFWYRQDPGLGLRLIYFSYDVKMKEKGDIPEGYSVSREKKERFSLILESASTNQTSMYLCASSQWDSDQPQHFGDGTRLSIL.

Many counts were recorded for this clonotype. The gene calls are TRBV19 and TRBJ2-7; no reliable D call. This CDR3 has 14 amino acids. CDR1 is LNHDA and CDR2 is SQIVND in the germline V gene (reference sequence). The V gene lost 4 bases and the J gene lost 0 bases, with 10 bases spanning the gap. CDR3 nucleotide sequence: TGTGCCAGTAGTAATCCCGGAAGCTCCTACGAGCAGTACTTC. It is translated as CASSNPGSSYEQYF.

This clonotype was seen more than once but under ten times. The CDR3 sequence is CASSDGTYEQYF. The CDR3 nucleotides read TGTGCCAGCAGTGACGGGACCTACGAGCAGTACTTC. The chain employs TRBV25-1 and TRBJ2-7; possibly TRBD2 for D (5 bases). The V and J ends lost 3 bases and 2 bases respectively, with 5 bases between them. Germline CDR1 MGHDK, CDR2 SYGVNS. CDR3 length: 12 amino acids.

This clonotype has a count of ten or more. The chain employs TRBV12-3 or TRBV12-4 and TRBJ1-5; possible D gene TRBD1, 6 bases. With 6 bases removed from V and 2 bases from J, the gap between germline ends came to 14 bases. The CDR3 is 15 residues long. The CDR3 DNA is TGTGCCAGCAGCTCAGGGGAAGGAGGCAATCAGCCCCAGCATTTT. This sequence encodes CASSSGEGGNQPQHF.

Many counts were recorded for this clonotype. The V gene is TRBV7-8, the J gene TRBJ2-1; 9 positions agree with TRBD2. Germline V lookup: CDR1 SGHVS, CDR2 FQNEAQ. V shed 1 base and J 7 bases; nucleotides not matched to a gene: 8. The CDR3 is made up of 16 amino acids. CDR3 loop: CASSLVPREGPNEQFF. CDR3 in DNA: TGTGCCAGCAGCTTAGTTCCGCGGGAGGGTCCAAATGAGCAGTTCTTC.

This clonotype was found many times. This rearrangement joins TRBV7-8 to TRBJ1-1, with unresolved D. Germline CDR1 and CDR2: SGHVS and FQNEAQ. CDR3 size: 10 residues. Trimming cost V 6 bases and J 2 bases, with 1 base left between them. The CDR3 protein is CASRNTEAFF. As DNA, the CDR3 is TGTGCCAGCAGAAACACTGAAGCTTTCTTT.

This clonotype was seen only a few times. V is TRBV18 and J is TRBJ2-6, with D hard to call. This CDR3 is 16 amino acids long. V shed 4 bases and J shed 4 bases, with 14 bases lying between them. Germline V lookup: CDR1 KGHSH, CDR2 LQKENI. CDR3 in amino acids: CASSHDPDPGANVLTF. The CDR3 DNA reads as TGTGCCAGCTCACACGACCCGGATCCAGGGGCCAACGTCCTGACTTTC.

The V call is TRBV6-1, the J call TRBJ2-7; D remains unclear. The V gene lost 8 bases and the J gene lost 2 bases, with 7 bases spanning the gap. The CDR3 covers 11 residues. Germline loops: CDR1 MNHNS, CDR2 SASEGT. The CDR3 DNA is TGTGCCAGCGGAGAAACCTACGAGCAGTACTTC. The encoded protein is CASGETYEQYF.

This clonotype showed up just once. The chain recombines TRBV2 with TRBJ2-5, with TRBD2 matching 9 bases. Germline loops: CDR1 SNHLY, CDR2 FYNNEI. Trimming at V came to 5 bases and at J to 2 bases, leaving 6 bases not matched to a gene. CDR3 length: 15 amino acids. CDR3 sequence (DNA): TGTGCCAGCAGTTTCCTAGCGGGGCTACAAGAGACCCAGTACTTC. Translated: CASSFLAGLQETQYF.

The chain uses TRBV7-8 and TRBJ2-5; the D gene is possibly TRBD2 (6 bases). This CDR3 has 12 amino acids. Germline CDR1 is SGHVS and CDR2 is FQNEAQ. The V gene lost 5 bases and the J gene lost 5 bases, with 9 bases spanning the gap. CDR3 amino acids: CASSPSGETQYF. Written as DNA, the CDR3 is TGTGCCAGCAGCCCAAGCGGGGAGACCCAGTACTTC.